This TCR beta chain was found in a study of T cell clones after liver transplantation. In this sample, this clone turned up once. The same CDR3 is also encoded by other DNA sequences in this sample. This CDR3 has 12 residues. V was cut by 6 bases and J by 3 bases, with 9 bases left in between. The germline CDR1 and CDR2 sequences are MDHEN and SYDVKM. TCRdb's table, derived via immunoSEQ multiplex PCR, lists solely in-frame clones and lacks some. The sample yields tens of thousands of clones, 90% seen once. The gene calls are TRBV28 and TRBJ2-7; D is possibly TRBD2 (5 bases). The sequence came from a human donor who received a liver transplant. The material sequenced was CD4+ T cells from blood, taken before liver transplant. The CDR3, as DNA: TGTGCCAGCAGGGACTTTCTCTACGAGCAGTACTTC. It is translated as CASRDFLYEQYF.